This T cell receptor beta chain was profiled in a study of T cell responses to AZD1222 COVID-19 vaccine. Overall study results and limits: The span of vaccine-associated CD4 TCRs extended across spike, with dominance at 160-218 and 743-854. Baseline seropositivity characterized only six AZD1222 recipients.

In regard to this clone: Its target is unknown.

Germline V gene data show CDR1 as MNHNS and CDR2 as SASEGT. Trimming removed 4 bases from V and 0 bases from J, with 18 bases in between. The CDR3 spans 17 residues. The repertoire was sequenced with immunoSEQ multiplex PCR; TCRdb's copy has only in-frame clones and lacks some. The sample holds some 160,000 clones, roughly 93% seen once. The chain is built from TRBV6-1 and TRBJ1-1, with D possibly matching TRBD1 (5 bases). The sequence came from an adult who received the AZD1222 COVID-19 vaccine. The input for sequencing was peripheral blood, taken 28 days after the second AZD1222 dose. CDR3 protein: CASSASGFARLNTEAFF. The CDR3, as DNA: TGTGCCAGCAGTGCATCAGGGTTTGCCCGATTGAACACTGAAGCTTTCTTT.